These 4 T cell receptor beta chains came from one sample sequenced in a study of blood T cells in healthy people across ages. Using a J-beta primer mix together with a sample-barcoded 5' primer, a second PCR was run for about 7 to 12 cycles. TCRdb re-derived calls from the 5' RACE reads in MiXCR, one entry per CDR3 protein. The profile covers under 2 million distinct CDR3 sequences, with roughly 30% appearing a single time and roughly 12% taken by the ten largest. Material for sequencing was blood. The receptors stem from a young woman in good health.

The J gene is TRBJ1-5, the V gene TRBV19; 8 positions agree with TRBD1. Looked up from germline, CDR1 is LNHDA and CDR2 is SQIVND (reference sequence). The junction had 13 bases not matched to a gene; V was cut back by 6 bases and J by 6 bases. This CDR3 has 16 amino acids. CDR3 region: CASSKLTGGNLQPQHF. The CDR3, as DNA: TGTGCCAGTAGCAAGTTAACAGGGGGGAATCTTCAGCCCCAGCATTTT.

The rearrangement joins TRBV6-1 to TRBJ1-4; D is unresolved. Trimming removed 10 bases at V and 5 bases at J, with 11 bases between. From germline, CDR1 is MNHNS and CDR2 SASEGT. The CDR3 runs 12 residues. CDR3 DNA: TGTGCCACCCATAAAGGCAATGAAAAACTGTTTTTT. Amino acids: CATHKGNEKLFF.

The rearrangement uses TRBV20-1 and TRBJ2-7; either TRBD1 or TRBD2 may fit D (5 bases each). Deletions cut 5 bases from V and 5 bases from J, with 16 bases between. The CDR3 totals 13 residues. CDR1 is DFQATT and CDR2 is SNEGSKA in the germline V gene (reference sequence). As DNA, the CDR3 is TGCAGTGCTTCGGTGCCCGGGGCCCACGAGCAGTACTTC. As protein: CSASVPGAHEQYF.

The chain has TRBV10-3 and TRBJ2-7; TRBD2 is a possible D gene (5 bases). Per germline, CDR1 ENHRY and CDR2 SYGVKD. There are 12 residues in the CDR3. Trimming removed 4 bases from V and 3 bases from J, with 7 bases in between. The CDR3 nucleotides are TGTGCCATCAGTGTACGGGGCTACGAGCAGTACTTC. Translation: CAISVRGYEQYF.